This T cell receptor beta chain was obtained from a study of CD4+ T cells in melanoma. The repertoire was sequenced with immunoSEQ multiplex PCR; TCRdb's copy has only in-frame clones and lacks some. The profile shows about 140,000 clones, about 93% of them singletons. Study results and caveats: Diverse differentiation states were reported for melanoma neoantigen-specific CD4+ T cells. CD8+ T cell, macrophage and B cell function reportedly correlated with neoantigen-specific CD4+ T cells.

Details on this clone: Its antigen is still unknown.

Germline CDR1 LNHDA, CDR2 SQIVND (reference sequence). Trimming at V came to 5 bases and at J to 0 bases, leaving 4 bases not matched to a gene. This CDR3 has 16 residues. This TCR was recovered from a human donor with melanoma. V and J are TRBV19 and TRBJ2-3; TRBD2 matches at 11 bases. CDR3 coding DNA: TGTGCCAGTAGTTCCATAGCGGGGGGGAGCACAGATACGCAGTATTTT. This codes for CASSSIAGGSTDTQYF.